Below, 25 T cell receptor beta chains from the same sample are listed, as sequenced in a study of T-cell memory formation after mild COVID-19. MiXCR, applied by TCRdb to the 5' RACE reads, yields one record per CDR3 protein. The table lists roughly 110,000 distinct CDR3 sequences, around a fifth of them singletons. Specimen: PBMCs or a T cell subset sorted from them (not recorded which). These receptors all stem from a man between 18 and 29 years old who had mild COVID-19 (a few samples of this study predate the infection). Cell type and time point are not known.

This clonotype was observed a handful of times. This chain links TRBV12-3 or TRBV12-4 with TRBJ2-1; 14 bases line up with TRBD2. J gave up 5 bases and V 5 bases, and 11 bases lay outside the gene matches. The CDR3 loop spans 18 amino acids. CDR3 loop: CASSHGTSGGHRDNEQFF. As DNA, the CDR3 is TGTGCCAGCAGTCACGGGACTAGCGGGGGCCATCGCGACAATGAGCAGTTCTTC.

The chain uses TRBV4-2 and TRBJ2-1, with 14 bases fitting TRBD2. CDR3 length equals 16 residues. CDR1 is LGHNA and CDR2 is YNFKEQ in the germline V gene. V was pared by 1 base and J by 7 bases, with 3 bases of the junction left unmatched. The CDR3 sequence is CASSQVGTSGGNEQFF. The CDR3 DNA follows: TGTGCCAGCAGCCAAGTAGGGACTAGCGGGGGAAATGAGCAGTTCTTC.

This clonotype was observed at least ten times. J is TRBJ2-7 and V is TRBV11-2; 8 bases are shared with TRBD2. The CDR3 has 15 amino acids. Germline V gene lookup returns CDR1 SGHAT and CDR2 FQNNGV. The V gene end was trimmed by 0 bases and the J gene end by 3 bases; junction bases not matched to a gene: 4. The CDR3 DNA sequence: TGTGCCAGCAGCTTAGAGCGGGGGGCCTACTACGAGCAGTACGTC. Translation: CASSLERGAYYEQYV.

This clonotype has more than one count but fewer than ten. V is TRBV21-1 and J is TRBJ1-1. TRBV21-1 is noted as a pseudogene. The CDR3 runs 14 residues. The CDR3 loop reads CASRGTWGRTEAFF. CDR3 nucleotide sequence: TGTGCCAGCAGAGGAACCTGGGGAAGGACTGAAGCTTTCTTT.

The V gene is TRBV5-1, the J gene TRBJ2-7; 9 bases are shared with TRBD1. V was pared by 3 bases and J by 1 base, with 2 bases of the junction left unmatched. The CDR3 is 14 residues long. Germline V gives CDR1 SGHRS, CDR2 YFSETQ. The CDR3 protein is CASSYGTGSYEQYF. CDR3 sequence (DNA): TGCGCCAGCAGCTACGGGACAGGGTCCTACGAGCAGTACTTC.

V is TRBV6-5 and J is TRBJ1-1; no reliable D call. Germline V CDR1 and CDR2: MNHEY, SVGAGI. V was clipped by 9 bases and J by 1 base, with 9 bases between them. CDR3 size: 12 residues. This chain's CDR3 is CASQKGNTEAFF. The CDR3 DNA sequence: TGTGCCAGTCAGAAAGGGAACACTGAAGCTTTCTTT.

Only a few counts were recorded for this clonotype. The chain uses TRBV9 and TRBJ1-1; TRBD1 aligns across 7 bases. This CDR3 contains 14 residues. Germline values: CDR1 SGDLS, CDR2 YYNGEE. After removal of 2 bases from V and 3 bases from J, the junction contained 4 bases not matched to a gene. CDR3 in amino acids: CASSVAGGDTEAFF. The DNA of the CDR3 is TGTGCCAGCAGCGTCGCAGGGGGGGACACTGAAGCTTTCTTT.

This clonotype was seen only a few times. The chain links TRBV4-1 to TRBJ2-5; D unclear. This CDR3 is 14 amino acids long. CDR1 and CDR2 (germline): MGHRA, YSYEKL. Trimming took off 1 base at V and 5 bases at J, with 11 bases between the two ends. CDR3 bases: TGCGCCAGCAGCCAAGCCACTGGCGTGGAGACCCAGTACTTC. Amino acid sequence: CASSQATGVETQYF.

This chain links TRBV7-9 with TRBJ2-3; TRBD1 matches at 9 bases. This CDR3 comprises 15 residues. J gave up 4 bases and V 2 bases, and 4 bases lay outside the gene matches. Germline CDR1 and CDR2: SEHNR and FQNEAQ (reference sequence). CDR3 amino acids: CASSLNRGRADTQYF. DNA of the CDR3: TGTGCCAGCAGCTTAAACAGGGGGCGGGCAGATACGCAGTATTTT.

The rearrangement uses TRBV27 and TRBJ2-2; D is uncertain. CDR3 length: 12 residues. CDR1 and CDR2 (germline): MNHEY, SMNVEV (reference sequence). Between the trimmed V and J ends, which lost 0 bases and 6 bases, there was a span of 2 bases. CDR3 coding DNA: TGTGCCAGCAGTTTATCCGCCGGGGAGCTGTTTTTT. It specifies CASSLSAGELFF.

This clonotype has only a few counts. The rearrangement joins TRBV25-1 to TRBJ2-1; D call uncertain. This CDR3 is 16 amino acids long. The V gene lost 2 bases and the J gene lost 8 bases, with 19 bases spanning the gap. CDR1 is MGHDK and CDR2 is SYGVNS in the germline V gene. The CDR3 sequence is CASSEKRTYRQDEQFF. CDR3 nucleotide sequence: TGTGCCAGCAGTGAAAAACGAACCTATCGTCAGGATGAGCAGTTCTTC.

V is TRBV11-2 and J is TRBJ2-2; no clear D gene. This CDR3 is built from 13 residues. V was trimmed by 3 bases and J by 3 bases, leaving 5 bases between them. CDR1 and CDR2 from the germline V gene are SGHAT and FQNNGV. This CDR3 is CASSFKYTGELFF. The CDR3 nucleotides are TGTGCCAGCAGCTTTAAATACACCGGGGAGCTGTTTTTT.

V is TRBV7-6 and J is TRBJ2-3; the D is unclear. Trimming cost V 1 base and J 2 bases, with 7 bases left between them. The CDR3 is 14 residues long. CDR1 and CDR2 from the germline V gene are SGHVS and FNYEAQ. The CDR3 loop reads CASSLGANTDTQYF. The DNA for the CDR3 is TGTGCCAGCAGCTTAGGAGCGAACACAGATACGCAGTATTTT.

The CDR3 nucleotides are TGCAGTGCCACTGAGGTTGGTTGGTCAACAGATACGCAGTATTTT. Translation gives CSATEVGWSTDTQYF. The chain links TRBV20-1 to TRBJ2-3; D gene uncertain. CDR1 is DFQATT and CDR2 is SNEGSKA in the germline V gene (reference sequence). V dropped 6 bases and J dropped 3 bases, with 19 bases sitting between them. The CDR3 covers 15 residues.

The rearrangement links TRBV7-9 to TRBJ1-2; D might be TRBD1 (6 bases). Germline assignment: CDR1 SEHNR and CDR2 FQNEAQ (reference sequence). This CDR3 region has 13 residues. Trimming left V 1 base short and J 6 bases short, with 9 bases between. The CDR3, as DNA: TGTGCCAGCAGCTTAGTGGGGGCCCATGGCTACACCTTC. This gives the protein CASSLVGAHGYTF.

This clonotype came up a few times. This chain connects TRBV6-5 to TRBJ1-2, with D possibly being TRBD1 (5 bases). The CDR3 totals 13 residues. Germline V gives CDR1 MNHEY, CDR2 SVGAGI. Trimming left V 2 bases short and J 6 bases short, with 10 bases between. In DNA form, the CDR3 reads TGTGCCAGCAGTTACGGGGGGTCTCATGGCTACACCTTC. Translated, it gives CASSYGGSHGYTF.

This clonotype came up many times. This chain joins TRBV20-1 and TRBJ2-3, with TRBD2 as a possible D gene (5 bases). The CDR3 consists of 16 residues. CDR1 and CDR2 from the germline V gene are DFQATT and SNEGSKA (reference sequence). The germline V and J ends were trimmed by 3 bases and 6 bases, with 22 bases remaining between them. Here the CDR3 reads CSARGFLANSSDTQYF. CDR3 DNA: TGCAGTGCTAGGGGCTTTCTAGCAAATAGCTCCGATACGCAGTATTTT.

Only a few counts were recorded for this clonotype. V usage is TRBV11-3 and J usage is TRBJ2-3; D might be TRBD1 (6 bases). The CDR3 has 15 residues. Per the germline V gene, CDR1 is SGHNT and CDR2 is YENEEA. The V gene lost 4 bases and the J gene lost 4 bases, with 15 bases spanning the gap. The CDR3 DNA follows: TGTGCCAGCAGCTCTCGGGACATCAATCCAGATACGCAGTATTTT. The encoded protein is CASSSRDINPDTQYF.

The rearrangement joins TRBV5-1 to TRBJ1-1; D is perhaps TRBD1 (6 bases). The CDR3 consists of 14 residues. The germline CDR1 and CDR2 sequences are SGHRS and YFSETQ. V was pared by 4 bases and J by 7 bases, with 17 bases between. CDR3 sequence: CASSPWGPGSEAFF. The DNA for the CDR3 is TGCGCCAGCAGCCCCTGGGGGCCCGGGAGTGAAGCTTTCTTT.

The chain couples TRBV7-3 to TRBJ2-3; 7 nucleotides line up with TRBD1. This CDR3 is built from 16 residues. Germline V gene lookup returns CDR1 SGHTA and CDR2 FQGTGA. V trimming: 1 base; J trimming: 2 bases; junction bases outside the gene matches: 6. CDR3 protein: CASSLISTGPTDTQYF. CDR3 sequence (DNA): TGTGCCAGCAGCTTAATTTCGACAGGGCCCACAGATACGCAGTATTTT.

The chain joins TRBV7-2 to TRBJ2-2, with 16 bases aligning to TRBD2. Per germline, CDR1 SGHTA and CDR2 FQGNSA. J lost 7 bases, V lost 5 bases, and 13 bases had no gene match. This CDR3 is built from 19 residues. The CDR3 DNA sequence: TGTGCCAGCAGCCCAAGTGTGGGACTAGCGGGGGGGCACGGCGGGGAGCTGTTTTTT. Translating it yields CASSPSVGLAGGHGGELFF. Combining the CDR3 with reference TRBV7-2 and TRBJ2-2 gives the whole variable domain GAGVSQSPSNKVTEKGKDVELRCDPISGHTALYWYRQSLGQGLEFLIYFQGNSAPDKSGLPSDRFSAERTGGSVSTLTIQRTQQEDSAVYLCASSPSVGLAGGHGGELFFGEGSRLTVL.

This clonotype has just a few counts. V gene TRBV29-1 combines with J gene TRBJ1-1, with D unresolved. This CDR3 is 11 amino acids long. V was clipped by 0 bases and J by 5 bases, with 4 bases between them. Germline V gives CDR1 SQVTM, CDR2 ANQGSEA. Here the CDR3 DNA reads TGCAGCGTTGAAGAAGGAACTGAAGCTTTCTTT. Translating gives CSVEEGTEAFF. The complete variable domain, with remaining parts taken from reference TRBV29-1 and TRBJ1-1, reads SAVISQKPSRDICQRGTSLTIQCQVDSQVTMMFWYRQQPGQSLTLIATANQGSEATYESGFVIDKFPISRPNLTFSTLTVSNMSPEDSSIYLCSVEEGTEAFFGQGTRLTVV.

The chain has TRBV7-2 and TRBJ2-7; D call uncertain. V gave up 4 bases and J gave up 4 bases, with 8 bases separating them. In germline, CDR1 is SGHTA, CDR2 FQGNSA. CDR3 length equals 12 residues. The CDR3 DNA follows: TGTGCCAGCAGCTCGAACATGTACGAGCAGTACGTC. It yields the protein CASSSNMYEQYV.

There are many counts of this clonotype. The V call is TRBV4-1, the J call TRBJ2-3; D might be TRBD1 (6 bases). Germline-derived CDR1 and CDR2 are MGHRA and YSYEKL. This CDR3 comprises 15 residues. Trimming cost V 3 bases and J 3 bases, with 13 bases left between them. In nucleotides, the CDR3 is TGCGCCAGCAGCCAGGGGGCCAGGGATACAGATACGCAGTATTTT. Translated: CASSQGARDTDTQYF.

This clonotype was counted a few times. The chain has TRBV5-1 and TRBJ2-7; 8 bases are shared with TRBD1. Per the germline V gene, CDR1 is SGHRS and CDR2 is YFSETQ. This CDR3 spans 16 amino acids. J lost 0 bases, V lost 7 bases, and 12 bases had no gene match. As DNA, the CDR3 is TGCGCCAGCGGTCCGTCCAGGGACAGGAGCTCCTACGAGCAGTACTTC. The encoded protein is CASGPSRDRSSYEQYF.